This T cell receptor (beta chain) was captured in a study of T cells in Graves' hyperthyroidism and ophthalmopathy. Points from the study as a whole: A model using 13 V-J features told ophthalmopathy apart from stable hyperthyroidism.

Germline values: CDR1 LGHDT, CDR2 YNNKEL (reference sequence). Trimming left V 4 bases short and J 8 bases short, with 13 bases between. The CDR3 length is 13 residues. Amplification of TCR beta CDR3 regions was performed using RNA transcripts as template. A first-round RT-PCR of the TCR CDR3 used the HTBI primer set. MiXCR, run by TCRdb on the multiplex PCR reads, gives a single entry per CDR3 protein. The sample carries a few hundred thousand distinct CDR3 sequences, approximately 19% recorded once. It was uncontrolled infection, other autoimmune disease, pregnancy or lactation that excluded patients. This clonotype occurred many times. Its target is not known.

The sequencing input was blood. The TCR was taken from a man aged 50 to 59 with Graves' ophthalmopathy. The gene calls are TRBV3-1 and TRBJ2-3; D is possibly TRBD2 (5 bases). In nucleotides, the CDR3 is TGTGCCAGCAGCCCGGACTCCTTCTCTACGCAGTATTTT. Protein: CASSPDSFSTQYF.